A single sample gave rise to the 26 T cell receptor beta chains below, sequenced in a study of T-cell memory formation after mild COVID-19. A single record per CDR3 protein comes from TCRdb applying MiXCR to the 5' RACE reads. The table shows approximately 210,000 distinct CDR3 sequences, with 27% occurring only once. The sequenced sample consisted of PBMCs or a T cell subset sorted from them (not recorded which). These receptor sequences come from an adult woman who had mild COVID-19 (a few samples of this study predate the infection). Cell type and time point are not known.

This clonotype was observed many times. V is TRBV9 and J is TRBJ2-6; D gene ambiguous. The CDR3 runs to 14 residues. Per the germline V gene, CDR1 is SGDLS and CDR2 is YYNGEE. Deletions cut 2 bases from V and 3 bases from J, with 6 bases between. CDR3 region: CASSVRLGANVLTF. CDR3 nucleotides: TGTGCCAGCAGCGTCAGGCTTGGGGCCAACGTCCTGACTTTC. Drawing the rest from reference TRBV9 and TRBJ2-6, the complete variable domain is DSGVTQTPKHLITATGQRVTLRCSPRSGDLSVYWYQQSLDQGLQFLIQYYNGEERAKGNILERFSAQQFPDLHSELNLSSLELGDSALYFCASSVRLGANVLTFGAGSRLTVL.

The rearrangement links TRBV12-3 or TRBV12-4 to TRBJ1-1, with 7 bases aligning to TRBD1. With V trimmed by 6 bases and J by 1 base, 5 bases remained unmatched. The CDR3 contains 14 residues. The CDR3 here is CASRSGQPNTEAFF. Here the CDR3 DNA reads TGTGCCAGCAGGTCGGGACAGCCGAACACTGAAGCTTTCTTT.

The DNA for the CDR3 is TGTGCCACCAGCCTTCGCTCACACCGACAAGAGACCCAGTACTTC. This codes for CATSLRSHRQETQYF. The chain joins TRBV15 to TRBJ2-5; D is uncertain. From germline, CDR1 is LNHNV and CDR2 YYDKDF (reference sequence). V shed 5 bases and J shed 2 bases, with 15 bases lying between them. The CDR3 has 15 amino acids.

The chain recombines TRBV12-3 or TRBV12-4 with TRBJ2-6; 9 bases are a match to TRBD1. V lost 6 bases, J lost 0 bases, and 6 bases stayed unmatched. The CDR3 totals 17 residues. DNA of the CDR3: TGTGCCAGCAGACGGGACAGGGACTCCTCTGGGGCCAACGTCCTGACTTTC. It encodes CASRRDRDSSGANVLTF.

This clonotype appeared a single time. V is TRBV6-1 and J is TRBJ2-1, with TRBD2 as a possible D gene (5 bases). V lost 0 bases to trimming and J lost 0 bases, with 12 bases between them. The CDR3 is made up of 17 amino acids. CDR1 and CDR2 from the germline V gene are MNHNS and SASEGT. For the CDR3, the DNA is TGTGCCAGCAGTGAAGCGCTTAGCGTACCCTCCTACAATGAGCAGTTCTTC. Translation gives CASSEALSVPSYNEQFF.

The V call is TRBV7-3, the J call TRBJ2-7; 10 bases agree with TRBD1. CDR3 length: 16 amino acids. The germline V gene encodes CDR1 SGHTA and CDR2 FQGTGA. Unmatched junction bases numbered 5, after V lost 0 bases and J lost 3 bases. CDR3 amino acids: CASSLTGTGEFYEQYF. The CDR3 DNA is TGTGCCAGCAGCTTAACCGGGACAGGGGAATTCTACGAGCAGTACTTC.

The chain has TRBV7-9 and TRBJ2-1; D gene ambiguous. CDR3 length: 11 residues. Germline CDR1 SEHNR, CDR2 FQNEAQ (reference sequence). Trimming stripped 2 bases from V and 8 bases from J, with 4 bases between. The CDR3 DNA follows: TGTGCCAGCAGCTTACTGCATGAGCAGTTCTTC. This codes for CASSLLHEQFF.

The rearrangement links TRBV6-5 to TRBJ2-5, with D perhaps matching TRBD2 (7 bases). The CDR3 sequence is 14 residues long. Germline lookup yields CDR1 MNHEY and CDR2 SVGAGI. V shed 7 bases and J shed 2 bases, with 14 bases lying between them. Here the CDR3 DNA reads TGTGCCAGCACCCAAGGGGGGGTTCAAGAGACCCAGTACTTC. Translating gives CASTQGGVQETQYF.

A remark on this clonotype: One junction end does not reproduce the germline sequence, and a read error may be involved. V is TRBV29-1 and J is TRBJ1-1; D perhaps matches TRBD1 (5 bases). Germline values: CDR1 SQVTM, CDR2 ANQGSEA. CDR3 length: 13 residues. CDR3 protein: CSVQGRGNAEAFF. The CDR3 DNA is TGCAGCGTCCAGGGACGGGGGAACGCTGAAGCTTTCTTT.

The rearrangement links TRBV20-1 to TRBJ2-1; 13 nucleotides line up with TRBD2. Germline CDR1 DFQATT, CDR2 SNEGSKA (reference sequence). The CDR3 runs 16 residues. V gave up 6 bases and J gave up 8 bases; unmatched junction bases: 13. Written as DNA, the CDR3 is TGCAGTGCACCTACTAGCGGGGGGGCCCTGGGCGATGAGCAGTTCTTC. Residues: CSAPTSGGALGDEQFF.

About this clonotype: Compared with germline, one end of the junction differs, possibly owing to a read error. V is TRBV6-1 and J is TRBJ2-7, with 7 bases fitting TRBD1. This CDR3 is 14 amino acids long. Germline V lookup: CDR1 MNHNS, CDR2 SASEGT. DNA for the CDR3: TGTGCCAGCAGCCAGACAGGGCGGTCCTCCGAGCAGTACTTC. Protein product: CASSQTGRSSEQYF.

This clonotype showed up just a few times. The J gene is TRBJ2-3, the V gene TRBV4-2, with TRBD1 matching over 10 bases. V gave up 4 bases and J gave up 2 bases; unmatched junction bases: 9. The CDR3 is made up of 17 amino acids. Germline-derived CDR1 and CDR2 are LGHNA and YNFKEQ. Here the CDR3 reads CASSPQPGQGTTDTQYF. The CDR3 region has the DNA TGTGCCAGCAGCCCACAACCGGGACAGGGGACCACAGATACGCAGTATTTT.

This clonotype was seen a few times. The V gene is TRBV5-5, the J gene TRBJ2-1; D is unresolved. Germline lookup yields CDR1 SGHKS and CDR2 YYEKEE (reference sequence). The CDR3 is made up of 16 amino acids. V dropped 0 bases and J dropped 0 bases, with 10 bases sitting between them. The CDR3 region has the DNA TGTGCCAGCAGCTTGGTATGGGCAGCCTCCTACAATGAGCAGTTCTTC. It codes for CASSLVWAASYNEQFF.

The chain links TRBV10-3 to TRBJ2-1, with D perhaps matching TRBD1 (6 bases). This CDR3 is built from 15 residues. Trimming cost V 3 bases and J 7 bases, with 16 bases left between them. CDR1 and CDR2 (germline): ENHRY, SYGVKD. DNA for the CDR3: TGTGCCATCAGTGAAGGTCAGGGGCGAGGGAATGAGCAGTTCTTC. It encodes CAISEGQGRGNEQFF.

This clonotype showed up just a few times. The chain links TRBV12-3 or TRBV12-4 to TRBJ2-7; tentatively, D is TRBD2 (6 bases). This CDR3 is 14 amino acids long. Trimming shortened V by 6 bases and J by 4 bases, and 16 bases separated the two germline ends. CDR3 sequence reads: CASSYAGTLYEQYF. For the CDR3, the DNA is TGTGCCAGCAGCTATGCCGGGACTCTTTACGAGCAGTACTTC.

CDR3 loop: CSVERGNDYGYTF. DNA of the CDR3: TGCAGCGTTGAAAGGGGGAATGACTATGGCTACACCTTC. This chain links TRBV29-1 with TRBJ1-2; D perhaps matches TRBD1 (6 bases). CDR1 is SQVTM and CDR2 is ANQGSEA in the germline V gene. V was trimmed by 2 bases and J by 3 bases, leaving 10 bases between them. The CDR3 sequence is 13 residues long.

The V gene is TRBV27, the J gene TRBJ2-3; 11 positions match TRBD1. CDR3 length: 16 amino acids. The trim removed 2 bases at V and 1 base at J, leaving 2 bases unmatched. CDR1 MNHEY and CDR2 SMNVEV come from the germline V gene (reference sequence). CDR3 amino acids: CASSLQGQGGTDTQYF. Here the CDR3 DNA reads TGTGCCAGCAGTTTACAGGGACAGGGGGGCACAGATACGCAGTATTTT.

In this sample, this clonotype turned up a few times. The V gene is TRBV6-2 or TRBV6-3, the J gene TRBJ2-1; 11 bases fit TRBD2. The CDR3 is made up of 16 amino acids. V dropped 5 bases and J dropped 7; count of bases not matched to a gene: 10. CDR1 is MNHEY, CDR2 SVGEGT, per germline. CDR3 DNA sequence: TGTGCCAGCAGTGAAAAACTAGCGGGAGCCGATAATGAGCAGTTCTTC. Amino acid sequence: CASSEKLAGADNEQFF.

J is TRBJ1-6 and V is TRBV11-2, with 7 bases lining up with TRBD1. J was trimmed by 8 bases and V by 3 bases; bases with no gene match: 1. Per germline, CDR1 SGHAT and CDR2 FQNNGV. This CDR3 has 13 amino acids. The CDR3: CASSFTGDSPLHF. DNA for the CDR3: TGTGCCAGCAGCTTTACAGGGGATTCACCCCTCCACTTT. Full variable domain (missing parts from reference TRBV11-2 and TRBJ1-6): EAGVAQSPRYKIIEKRQSVAFWCNPISGHATLYWYQQILGQGPKLLIQFQNNGVVDDSQLPKDRFSAERLKGVDSTLKIQPAKLEDSAVYLCASSFTGDSPLHFGNGTRLTVT.

V is TRBV7-2 and J is TRBJ1-5, with 10 positions matching TRBD1. The CDR3 contains 18 residues. V lost 0 bases to trimming and J lost 0 bases; unmatched junction nucleotides: 5. Germline lookup yields CDR1 SGHTA and CDR2 FQGNSA. This CDR3 reads CASSLALTGGNSNQPQHF. The CDR3 bases are TGTGCCAGCAGCTTAGCGTTGACAGGGGGCAATAGCAATCAGCCCCAGCATTTT.

This clonotype was detected only a few times. This chain joins TRBV18 and TRBJ2-7; 12 bases align to TRBD1. The trim removed 6 bases at V and 2 bases at J, leaving 2 bases unmatched. CDR3 length: 14 residues. Germline V gene data show CDR1 as KGHSH and CDR2 as LQKENI. Here the CDR3 DNA reads TGTGCCAGCTCCGGGGACAGGGGGCCCTACGAGCAGTACTTC. Its translation: CASSGDRGPYEQYF. The variable domain in full, with the rest retrieved from reference TRBV18 and TRBJ2-7, is NAGVMQNPRHLVRRRGQEARLRCSPMKGHSHVYWYRQLPEEGLKFMVYLQKENIIDESGMPKERFSAEFPKEGPSILRIQQVVRGDSAAYFCASSGDRGPYEQYFGPGTRLTVT.

The chain employs TRBV6-5 and TRBJ1-4, with D perhaps TRBD1 (5 bases). The V end lost 0 bases, the J end lost 11 bases, and 19 bases lay between the germline ends. Germline V gives CDR1 MNHEY, CDR2 SVGAGI. The CDR3 runs 16 residues. CDR3 sequence (DNA): TGTGCCAGCAGTTACTCGGAGACAGATAGAGTATCTAAACTGTTTTTT. It yields the protein CASSYSETDRVSKLFF.

The V and J genes are TRBV5-1 and TRBJ2-7, with 12 bases that match TRBD1. The V gene's germline CDR1 is SGHRS and CDR2 YFSETQ. Unmatched junction bases numbered 3, after V lost 4 bases and J lost 4 bases. The CDR3 is 14 residues long. CDR3: CASSMGQGAYEQYF. The CDR3 DNA is TGCGCCAGCAGCATGGGACAGGGGGCTTACGAGCAGTACTTC.

The chain recombines TRBV10-3 with TRBJ2-3, with 11 bases that match TRBD2. The CDR3 is 22 residues long. Germline V gene data show CDR1 as ENHRY and CDR2 as SYGVKD. The trim removed 2 bases at V and 2 bases at J, leaving 21 bases unmatched. The CDR3 spells CAISEPPGVGLAGGRNTDTQYF. CDR3 sequence (DNA): TGTGCCATCAGTGAGCCGCCGGGCGTTGGGCTAGCGGGGGGCAGAAACACAGATACGCAGTATTTT.

The gene calls are TRBV7-9 and TRBJ2-1; D is unclear. V gave up 5 bases and J gave up 6 bases, with 11 bases separating them. Germline lookup yields CDR1 SEHNR and CDR2 FQNEAQ (reference sequence). The CDR3 sequence is 13 residues long. The CDR3 sequence: CASSAPPGNEQFF. The CDR3 DNA is TGTGCCAGCAGCGCCCCCCCAGGCAATGAGCAGTTCTTC. The whole variable domain, remainder taken from reference TRBV7-9 and TRBJ2-1, is DTGVSQNPRHKITKRGQNVTFRCDPISEHNRLYWYRQTLGQGPEFLTYFQNEAQLEKSRLLSDRFSAERPKGSFSTLEIQRTEQGDSAMYLCASSAPPGNEQFFGPGTRLTVL.

The genes are TRBV19 and TRBJ1-1; no firm D call. Looked up from germline, CDR1 is LNHDA and CDR2 is SQIVND (reference sequence). Between the trimmed V and J ends, which lost 7 bases and 11 bases, there was a span of 17 bases. CDR3 length: 12 residues. The CDR3 sequence is CASTWVGGKAFF. The CDR3 DNA is TGTGCCAGTACGTGGGTGGGCGGTAAGGCTTTCTTT.